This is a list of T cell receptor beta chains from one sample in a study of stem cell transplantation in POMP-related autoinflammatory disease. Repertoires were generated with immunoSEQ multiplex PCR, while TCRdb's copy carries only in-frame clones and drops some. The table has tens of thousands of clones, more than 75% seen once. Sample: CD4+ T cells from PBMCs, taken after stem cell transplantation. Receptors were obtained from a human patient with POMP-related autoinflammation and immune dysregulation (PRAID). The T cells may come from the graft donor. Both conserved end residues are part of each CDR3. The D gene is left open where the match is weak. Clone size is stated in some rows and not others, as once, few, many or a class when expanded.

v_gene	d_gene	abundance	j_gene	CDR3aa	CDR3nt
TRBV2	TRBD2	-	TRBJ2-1	CASSGLAGESQFF	TGTGCCAGCAGTGGGCTAGCGGGAGAGAGTCAGTTCTTC
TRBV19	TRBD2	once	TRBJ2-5	CASSSPSGIQETQYF	TGTGCCAGTAGTTCGCCCAGCGGGATCCAAGAGACCCAGTACTTC
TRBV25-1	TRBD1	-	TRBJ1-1	CASSSTGATEAFF	TGTGCCAGCAGTTCAACAGGGGCCACTGAAGCTTTCTTT
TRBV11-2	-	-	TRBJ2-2	CASSPPPRTGELFF	TGTGCCAGCAGCCCGCCTCCAAGGACCGGGGAGCTGTTTTTT
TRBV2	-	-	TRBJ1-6	CASSGGGLFNSPLHF	TGTGCCAGCAGTGGAGGCGGTCTTTTTAATTCACCCCTCCACTTT
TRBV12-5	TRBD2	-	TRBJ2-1	CASGTPGTSDEQFF	TGTGCTAGTGGAACCCCCGGGACTAGTGATGAGCAGTTCTTC
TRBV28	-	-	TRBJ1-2	CASSFGPKGYGYTF	TGTGCCAGCAGTTTCGGGCCCAAGGGCTATGGCTACACCTTC
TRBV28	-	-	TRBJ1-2	CASSLGGESYHGYTF	TGTGCCAGCAGTTTAGGGGGGGAGAGTTATCATGGCTACACCTTC
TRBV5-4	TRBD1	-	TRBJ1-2	CASSLQGGYGYTF	TGTGCCAGCAGCTTACAGGGGGGCTATGGCTACACCTTC
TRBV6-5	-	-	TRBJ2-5	CASSRGLDQETQYF	TGTGCCAGCAGTCGAGGATTGGACCAAGAGACCCAGTACTTC
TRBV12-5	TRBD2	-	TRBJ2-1	CASGLSRLAGLDYNEQFF	TGTGCTAGTGGTTTGAGCCGACTAGCGGGACTCGATTACAATGAGCAGTTCTTC
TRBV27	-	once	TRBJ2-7	CASSPSSQGKAYEQYF	TGTGCCAGCAGCCCAAGCTCGCAGGGAAAGGCCTACGAGCAGTACTTC
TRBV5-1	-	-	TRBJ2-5	CASSGGEAGHTETQYF	TGCGCCAGCAGCGGGGGAGAGGCAGGGCATACGGAGACCCAGTACTTC
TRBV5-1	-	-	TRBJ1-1	CASSPTGSNTEAFF	TGCGCCAGCAGCCCGACAGGATCTAACACTGAAGCTTTCTTT
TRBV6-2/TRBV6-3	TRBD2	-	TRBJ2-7	CASSPVGVAGGKEQYF	TGTGCCAGCAGCCCCGTAGGTGTAGCGGGAGGTAAAGAGCAGTACTTC
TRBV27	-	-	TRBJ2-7	CASSLLGVDSASYYEQYF	TGTGCCAGCAGTCTCCTAGGCGTGGACAGTGCGTCGTACTACGAGCAGTACTTC
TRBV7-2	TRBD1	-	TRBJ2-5	CASSPLIRTGGVDQYF	TGTGCCAGCAGCCCCCTTATCAGGACAGGGGGAGTGGACCAGTACTTC
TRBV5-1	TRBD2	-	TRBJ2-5	CASSLVAGARETQYF	TGCGCCAGCAGCTTGGTAGCGGGAGCTAGGGAGACCCAGTACTTC
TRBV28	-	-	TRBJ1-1	CATQDSKMNTEAFF	TGTGCCACACAGGACAGCAAGATGAACACTGAAGCTTTCTTT
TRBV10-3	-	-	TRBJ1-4	CASGREGNEKLFF	TGTGCTTCAGGACGGGAGGGTAATGAAAAACTGTTTTTT
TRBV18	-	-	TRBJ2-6	CASSRLAEGHSGANVLTF	TGTGCCAGCTCACGGTTGGCAGAGGGCCACTCTGGGGCCAACGTCCTGACTTTC
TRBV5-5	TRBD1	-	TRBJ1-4	CASSLTGGLGEKLFF	TGTGCCAGCAGCTTAACAGGGGGCCTCGGAGAAAAACTGTTTTTT
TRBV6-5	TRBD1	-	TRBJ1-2	CASSSDRGRDGYTF	TGTGCCAGCAGTTCTGACAGGGGGCGTGATGGCTACACCTTC
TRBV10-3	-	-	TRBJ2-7	CAISESSYEQYF	TGTGCCATCAGTGAGTCAAGCTACGAGCAGTACTTC
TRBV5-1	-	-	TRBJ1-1	CASSPGGGFGLTEAFF	TGCGCCAGCAGCCCGGGTGGGGGGTTCGGTTTGACTGAAGCTTTCTTT
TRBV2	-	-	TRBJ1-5	CASTGSGLGNSNQPQHF	TGTGCCAGCACTGGGTCGGGACTCGGAAATAGCAATCAGCCCCAGCATTTT
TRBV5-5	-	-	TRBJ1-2	CASSLAQGYGYGYTF	TGTGCCAGCAGCTTGGCCCAGGGGTACGGCTATGGCTACACCTTC
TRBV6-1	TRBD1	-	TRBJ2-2	CASSEAGTRGSGELFF	TGTGCCAGCAGTGAAGCGGGCACCAGGGGGTCCGGGGAGCTGTTTTTT
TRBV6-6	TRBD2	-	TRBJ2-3	CASSPGQRGGPLTDTQYF	TGTGCCAGCAGTCCAGGCCAGCGGGGGGGCCCCCTCACAGATACGCAGTATTTT
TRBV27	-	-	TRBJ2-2	CASSPRVQKLNTGELFF	TGTGCCAGCAGTCCCCGGGTCCAGAAATTGAACACCGGGGAGCTGTTTTTT
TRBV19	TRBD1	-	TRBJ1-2	CATIPRDRLNYGYTF	TGTGCCACCATTCCCCGGGACAGGTTGAACTATGGCTACACCTTC
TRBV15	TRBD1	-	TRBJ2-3	CATSMDRGLGDTQYF	TGTGCCACCAGCATGGACAGGGGGCTAGGAGATACGCAGTATTTT
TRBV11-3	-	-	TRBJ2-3	CASSSGPGTQYF	TGTGCCAGCAGTTCTGGACCGGGGACGCAGTATTTT
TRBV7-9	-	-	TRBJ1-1	CASRGRAAANTEAFF	TGTGCCAGCAGGGGGCGAGCAGCCGCGAACACTGAAGCTTTCTTT
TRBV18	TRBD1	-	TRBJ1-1	CASSPLTGAGSTEAFF	TGTGCCAGCTCACCACTAACAGGGGCGGGGAGCACTGAAGCTTTCTTT